These 25 T cell receptor beta chains were all obtained from the same sample, sequenced in a study of beta chain features in type 1 diabetes. All of the isolated RNA was reverse transcribed, so expressed TCRB transcripts were sequenced. The table came from immunoSEQ multiplex PCR; TCRdb's copy has only in-frame clones and leaves some out. The sample comprises approximately 470,000 clones, over 25% of which are singletons, and 0.05% to 0.065% rests with the top ten. Sequencing was done on a sample of naive CD4+ T cells from blood. All receptors come from a man in his late teens or twenties in good health.

The table lists this clone with a few counts. The genes are TRBV4-2 and TRBJ2-1; possible D gene TRBD1, 6 bases. The germline V gene has CDR1 LGHNA and CDR2 YNFKEQ. V was clipped by 1 base and J by 7 bases, with 14 bases between them. This CDR3 contains 15 residues. The CDR3 DNA sequence: TGTGCCAGCAGCCAAGCACAGGGTGGTGCGAATGAGCAGTTCTTC. It codes for CASSQAQGGANEQFF.

The chain combines TRBV13 with TRBJ2-5; D remains ambiguous. With 0 bases removed from V and 2 bases from J, the gap between germline ends came to 7 bases. The CDR3 is 14 residues long. Germline CDR1 reads PRHDT; CDR2 reads FYEKMQ (reference sequence). CDR3 in amino acids: CASSLGQPQETQYF. CDR3 nucleotide sequence: TGTGCCAGCAGCTTAGGGCAGCCTCAAGAGACCCAGTACTTC.

The genes are TRBV5-6 and TRBJ1-2; D perhaps matches TRBD1 (5 bases). The CDR3 totals 16 residues. The germline CDR1 and CDR2 sequences are SGHDT and YYEEEE. The germline V and J ends were trimmed by 4 bases and 4 bases, with 20 bases remaining between them. CDR3 bases: TGTGCCAGCAGCCTAAATCGGGGGACGATAGTCTATGGCTACACCTTC. Translating gives CASSLNRGTIVYGYTF.

This chain connects TRBV5-1 to TRBJ2-1; D call uncertain. The CDR3 length is 13 residues. Germline V gene sequence: CDR1 SGHRS, CDR2 YFSETQ. The ends were cut back, 3 bases at V and 10 bases at J, with 14 bases in the middle. CDR3 DNA sequence: TGCGCCAGCAGCTGGGATCAAACGTTCGAGCAGTTCTTC. This sequence encodes CASSWDQTFEQFF. Supplemented by reference TRBV5-1 and TRBJ2-1, the full variable domain reads KAGVTQTPRYLIKTRGQQVTLSCSPISGHRSVSWYQQTPGQGLQFLFEYFSETQRNKGNFPGRFSGRQFSNSRSEMNVSTLELGDSALYLCASSWDQTFEQFFGPGTRLTVL.

V usage is TRBV27 and J usage is TRBJ1-2; 12 bases agree with TRBD1. Germline loops: CDR1 MNHEY, CDR2 SMNVEV (reference sequence). There are 16 residues in the CDR3. V shed 0 bases and J 8 bases; nucleotides not matched to a gene: 7. CDR3 DNA: TGTGCCAGCAGTTTATCCTGGGACAGGGGGCATCTGGGCTACACCTTC. Residues: CASSLSWDRGHLGYTF.

J is TRBJ1-2 and V is TRBV4-1; no clear D gene. The CDR3 loop spans 14 amino acids. Trimming cost V 1 base and J 3 bases, with 9 bases left between them. The germline gives CDR1 MGHRA, CDR2 YSYEKL. The CDR3 sequence is CASSQVGQDYGYTF. CDR3 DNA: TGCGCCAGCAGCCAAGTTGGGCAGGACTATGGCTACACCTTC.

CDR3 nucleotides: TGCGCCAGCAGCTTGGTAGCGAACTACGAGCAGTACTTC. Translated: CASSLVANYEQYF. V and J are TRBV5-1 and TRBJ2-7; maybe TRBD2 (5 bases). V was trimmed by 0 bases and J by 3 bases, leaving 7 bases between them. Per germline, CDR1 SGHRS and CDR2 YFSETQ. The CDR3 sequence is 13 residues long.

This clone was counted a few times. The V gene is TRBV25-1, the J gene TRBJ2-1; 12 positions agree with TRBD2. J lost 7 bases, V lost 7 bases, and 8 bases had no gene match. From germline, CDR1 is MGHDK and CDR2 SYGVNS. CDR3 length: 15 amino acids. CDR3 protein: CASTPSGTSGNEQFF. CDR3 sequence (DNA): TGTGCCAGCACCCCTTCGGGGACTAGCGGGAATGAGCAGTTCTTC.

The CDR3 DNA reads as TGTGCCAGCAGCACCCGACAGGGTCTAACCTACGAGCAGTACTTC. Protein product: CASSTRQGLTYEQYF. The V and J genes are TRBV7-2 and TRBJ2-7, with 7 bases aligning to TRBD1. Germline V CDR1 and CDR2: SGHTA, FQGNSA. The J segment lost 2 bases and the V segment lost 5 bases, leaving 9 bases of the junction unmatched. The CDR3 is 15 amino acids.

This clone was counted only a few times. The V and J genes are TRBV28 and TRBJ2-5; the D gene could be TRBD1 or TRBD2 (6 bases each). Per the germline V gene, CDR1 is MDHEN and CDR2 is SYDVKM. The ends were cut back, 3 bases at V and 4 bases at J, with 21 bases in the middle. This CDR3 region has 17 residues. CDR3 sequence reads: CASSLRIGGQKGETQYF. CDR3 sequence (DNA): TGTGCCAGCAGTTTGCGTATCGGGGGCCAAAAGGGAGAGACCCAGTACTTC.

In this sample, this clone turned up a few times. The rearrangement links TRBV29-1 to TRBJ2-2; 7 bases are shared with TRBD1. The CDR3 runs 14 residues. The trim removed 4 bases at V and 7 bases at J, leaving 9 bases unmatched. The germline V gene encodes CDR1 SQVTM and CDR2 ANQGSEA. Written as DNA, the CDR3 is TGCAGCGTTGGGTTATACAGGGGTGTCGGGGAGCTGTTTTTT. Its protein product is CSVGLYRGVGELFF.

V and J are TRBV9 and TRBJ2-3; 12 bases are shared with TRBD2. This CDR3 contains 16 residues. Germline V lookup: CDR1 SGDLS, CDR2 YYNGEE. The J segment lost 4 bases and the V segment lost 3 bases, leaving 6 bases of the junction unmatched. The CDR3 coding sequence is TGTGCCAGCAGCGCTAGACTAGCGGGAGAGCCAGATACGCAGTATTTT. Protein product: CASSARLAGEPDTQYF. Combining the CDR3 with reference TRBV9 and TRBJ2-3 gives the whole variable domain DSGVTQTPKHLITATGQRVTLRCSPRSGDLSVYWYQQSLDQGLQFLIQYYNGEERAKGNILERFSAQQFPDLHSELNLSSLELGDSALYFCASSARLAGEPDTQYFGPGTRLTVL.

The chain carries TRBV6-4 and TRBJ2-1, with D hard to call. The germline V gene encodes CDR1 MRHNA and CDR2 SNTAGT. This CDR3 has 14 residues. V was shortened by 5 bases and J by 1 base, with 9 bases between the two germline ends. As DNA, the CDR3 is TGTGCCAGCAGTCCCACGGGTTCCTACAATGAGCAGTTCTTC. It specifies CASSPTGSYNEQFF.

In this sample, this clone turned up a few times. The chain recombines TRBV4-3 with TRBJ2-5; D is unresolved. The CDR3 consists of 13 residues. The germline V and J ends were trimmed by 1 base and 7 bases, with 10 bases remaining between them. Germline CDR1 LGHNA, CDR2 YSLEER. The CDR3 DNA follows: TGCGCCAGCAGCCAAGCCCCAGGAACGACCCAGTACTTC. Its protein product is CASSQAPGTTQYF.

This clone was detected a few times. The V and J genes are TRBV11-3 and TRBJ2-1; D is undetermined. The germline V gene encodes CDR1 SGHNT and CDR2 YENEEA. Trimming shortened V by 8 bases and J by 11 bases, and 13 bases separated the two germline ends. The CDR3 covers 11 residues. CDR3 coding DNA: TGTGCCAGCGGAACGTCTGATCAGCAGTTCTTC. This translates into CASGTSDQQFF.

This clone was seen just once. The rearrangement uses TRBV15 and TRBJ2-5; D is possibly TRBD2 (5 bases). The end of the DNA is better explained by TRBJ2-7, so the J call may be wrong. Germline CDR1 reads LNHNV; CDR2 reads YYDKDF (reference sequence). This CDR3 contains 15 residues. The CDR3 coding sequence is TGTGCCACCAGCAGAGATTCCGGGATAATCTACGAGCAGTACTTC. It codes for CATSRDSGIIYEQYF.

The chain links TRBV4-3 to TRBJ2-1, with 13 bases matching TRBD2. After removal of 2 bases from V and 0 bases from J, the junction contained 1 base not matched to a gene. Germline V CDR1 and CDR2: LGHNA, YSLEER. The CDR3 loop spans 17 amino acids. CDR3 sequence reads: CASSQRTSGSSYNEQFF. The CDR3 coding sequence is TGCGCCAGCAGCCAACGGACTAGCGGGAGCTCCTACAATGAGCAGTTCTTC.

A few counts support this clone. The chain couples TRBV7-2 to TRBJ2-2; D remains ambiguous. With 7 bases removed from V and 6 bases from J, the gap between germline ends came to 9 bases. This CDR3 is 12 amino acids long. Germline V CDR1 and CDR2: SGHTA, FQGNSA. CDR3 sequence (DNA): TGTGCCAGCACCCCTTGGTCCGGGGAGCTGTTTTTT. It specifies CASTPWSGELFF.

The V gene is TRBV13, the J gene TRBJ1-2, with D unresolved. Trimming removed 5 bases from V and 8 bases from J, with 6 bases in between. The CDR3 is made up of 10 amino acids. Germline CDR1 and CDR2: PRHDT and FYEKMQ (reference sequence). CDR3 protein: CASSGSGYTF. In DNA, the CDR3 is TGTGCCAGCAGCGGCTCCGGCTACACCTTC.

The V gene is TRBV7-8, the J gene TRBJ2-1; D could derive from TRBD1 or TRBD2 (5 bases each). Germline V gene sequence: CDR1 SGHVS, CDR2 FQNEAQ. V lost 7 bases to trimming and J lost 4 bases, with 17 bases between them. This CDR3 is 15 amino acids long. CDR3 region: CASTPQRGPYNEQFF. The DNA for the CDR3 is TGTGCCAGCACCCCCCAACGGGGACCTTACAATGAGCAGTTCTTC.

This chain joins TRBV30 and TRBJ2-7, with a weak D call TRBD1 (6 bases). Trimming shortened V by 0 bases and J by 4 bases, and 13 bases separated the two germline ends. CDR3 length: 14 amino acids. Per the germline V gene, CDR1 is GTSNPN and CDR2 is SVGIG (reference sequence). CDR3 DNA sequence: TGTGCCTGGAGTGTAGGGGGAGCCCTTTACGAGCAGTACTTC. This translates into CAWSVGGALYEQYF.

On this clone itself: One junction end disagrees with the germline gene, perhaps due to a read error. The V and J genes are TRBV30 and TRBJ2-5; unclear D gene. This CDR3 contains 14 residues. Germline CDR1 is GTSNPN and CDR2 is SVGIG (reference sequence). The CDR3 DNA is TGTGCCTGGAGTGTAAGGGCAGCACAAGGGACCCAGTACTTC. This translates into CAWSVRAAQGTQYF.

This clone was seen a few times. The sample holds other DNA sequences that translate to the same CDR3. This chain uses TRBV2 with TRBJ2-3; a possible D gene is TRBD2 (5 bases). V lost 7 bases to trimming and J lost 1 base, with 9 bases between them. Per the germline V gene, CDR1 is SNHLY and CDR2 is FYNNEI. CDR3 length: 13 amino acids. The CDR3 nucleotides read TGTGCCAGCATTCTAGCAGGCACAGATACGCAGTATTTT. As protein: CASILAGTDTQYF.

The V call is TRBV19, the J call TRBJ2-3; D remains unclear. Germline V gene data show CDR1 as LNHDA and CDR2 as SQIVND (reference sequence). The CDR3 is 11 residues long. V gave up 6 bases and J gave up 4 bases, with 5 bases separating them. The CDR3 loop reads CASSLADTQYF. The CDR3 region has the DNA TGTGCCAGTAGCCTTGCAGATACGCAGTATTTT.

The rearrangement uses TRBV28 and TRBJ1-5, with D uncertain. Trimming pared 10 bases from V and 3 bases from J, leaving 13 bases between. This CDR3 is 13 amino acids long. Germline assignment: CDR1 MDHEN and CDR2 SYDVKM. CDR3 nucleotides: TGTGCCACCGAGGCGACAAACAATCAGCCCCAGCATTTT. This translates into CATEATNNQPQHF.